This is a list of T cell receptor beta chains from one sample in a study of blood T cell repertoires in COVID-19. Using immunoSEQ multiplex PCR, the repertoire was profiled, and TCRdb retains in-frame clones only, with some absent. This sample has about 200,000 clones; approximately 88% occur once, and the top ten carry approximately 8%. Sequencing input: PBMCs or T cells enriched from blood (not recorded which). These receptors all come from a young woman who had recovered from COVID-19. CDR3s include the opening cysteine and the closing phenylalanine or tryptophan. A D gene is named only where the DNA matches it firmly. Not every row has a clone size; where given, it reads once, few, many or a size class.

J gene | D gene | V gene | CDR3 length | clone size | CDR3 DNA | CDR3 protein
TRBJ1-5 | - | TRBV6-1 | 15 | - | TGTGCCAGCAGTGATGGGTCAGGAATCAATCAGCCCCAGCATTTT | CASSDGSGINQPQHF
TRBJ1-4 | - | TRBV2 | 13 | - | TGTGCCAGCAGTGAATCAGGGAAAGGAAAACTGTTTTTT | CASSESGKGKLFF
TRBJ1-2 | TRBD1 | TRBV6-5 | 13 | - | TGTGCCAGCAGTCGGGACAGGATGGATGGCTACACCTTC | CASSRDRMDGYTF
TRBJ1-6 | TRBD1 | TRBV5-4 | 15 | - | TGTGCCAGCAGCTTAGTGGGGACAGGGTTTTCACCCCTCCACTTT | CASSLVGTGFSPLHF
TRBJ1-2 | - | TRBV11-2 | 15 | once | TGTGCCAGCAGCTTAAGTACGTTGGACATCTATGGCTACACCTTC | CASSLSTLDIYGYTF
TRBJ1-5 | - | TRBV5-1 | 14 | - | TGCGCCAGCAGCTTAGGGGAGGAGGGTCAGCCCCAGCATTTT | CASSLGEEGQPQHF
TRBJ2-7 | TRBD2 | TRBV11-2 | 15 | - | TGTGCCAGCAGCTACGGGACTAGCGGGGCCTACGAGCAGTACTTC | CASSYGTSGAYEQYF
TRBJ2-3 | TRBD2 | TRBV9 | 17 | - | TGTGCCAGCAGCCCGAGCGGGGAGATAACTAGCACAGATACGCAGTATTTT | CASSPSGEITSTDTQYF
TRBJ1-6 | - | TRBV19 | 17 | - | TGTGCCAGTAGTCCCATCGGGACACACTCCTATAATTCACCCCTCCACTTT | CASSPIGTHSYNSPLHF
TRBJ1-1 | - | TRBV19 | 13 | - | TGTGCCAGTAATCCAGGGATGAACACTGAAGCTTTCTTT | CASNPGMNTEAFF
TRBJ2-7 | - | TRBV10-3 | 16 | - | TGTGCCATCAGTGAGTCTGGCAGGGCCAGGCCCTACGAGCAGTACTTC | CAISESGRARPYEQYF
TRBJ2-7 | TRBD1 | TRBV27 | 16 | once | TGTGCCAGCAGCCCCCTGGGACAGGTGCAAGCCCCCGAGCAGTACTTC | CASSPLGQVQAPEQYF
TRBJ2-7 | TRBD2 | TRBV6-5 | 14 | - | TGTGCCAGCAGATCGGGACTAGCGGATTTCGAGCAGTACTTC | CASRSGLADFEQYF
TRBJ2-7 | - | TRBV11-3 | 13 | - | TGTGCCAGCAGCTTAGCCGGCTCCTACGAGCAGTACTTC | CASSLAGSYEQYF
TRBJ2-7 | - | TRBV28 | 15 | once | TGTGCCAGCAGTTTAGGGCAGCCTTCCTCCTACGAGCAGTACTTC | CASSLGQPSSYEQYF
TRBJ1-2 | TRBD1 | TRBV28 | 17 | - | TGTGCCAGCAGTTCTTCCGGGACAGGGCCAGTGTGGTATGGCTACACCTTC | CASSSSGTGPVWYGYTF
TRBJ1-2 | - | TRBV10-2 | 13 | many | TGCGCCAGCAGTGAGACAGGACCTTCCCACCCTACCTTC | CASSETGPSHPTF
TRBJ2-3 | - | TRBV24-1 | 13 | - | TGTGCCACCAGGGCATCTAGCACAGATACGCAGTATTTT | CATRASSTDTQYF